This T cell receptor (beta chain) was identified during a study of blood T cells in healthy people across ages. A second PCR of about 6 to 11 cycles used a sample-barcoded 5' primer and a J-beta primer mix. MiXCR was run by TCRdb on the 5' RACE reads, yielding one entry per CDR3 protein. The data contain 760,000 or so distinct CDR3 sequences, 20% to 25% of them seen just once; the ten biggest clones take up around 9.2%. CDR3 length equals 15 residues. Germline V lookup: CDR1 LGHNA, CDR2 YSLEER. V lost 5 bases and J lost 9, with 21 bases in between. The authors drew roughly 9.8 milliliters of peripheral blood from each donor. Study observations and caveats: Getting older went along with TCR beta diversity per million T cells dropping roughly linearly.

Comment on this clonotype: The target antigen is unknown.

This same sample was also taken into another study, of T cells of mothers and their children.

The sequence derives from a boy aged 5-17 years in good health. The V call is TRBV4-3, the J call TRBJ2-3; D possibly corresponds to TRBD2 (6 bases). The sample comprised blood. CDR3: CASSYNRASAATQYF. DNA for the CDR3: TGCGCCAGCAGCTATAACAGAGCTAGCGCGGCCACGCAGTATTTT.